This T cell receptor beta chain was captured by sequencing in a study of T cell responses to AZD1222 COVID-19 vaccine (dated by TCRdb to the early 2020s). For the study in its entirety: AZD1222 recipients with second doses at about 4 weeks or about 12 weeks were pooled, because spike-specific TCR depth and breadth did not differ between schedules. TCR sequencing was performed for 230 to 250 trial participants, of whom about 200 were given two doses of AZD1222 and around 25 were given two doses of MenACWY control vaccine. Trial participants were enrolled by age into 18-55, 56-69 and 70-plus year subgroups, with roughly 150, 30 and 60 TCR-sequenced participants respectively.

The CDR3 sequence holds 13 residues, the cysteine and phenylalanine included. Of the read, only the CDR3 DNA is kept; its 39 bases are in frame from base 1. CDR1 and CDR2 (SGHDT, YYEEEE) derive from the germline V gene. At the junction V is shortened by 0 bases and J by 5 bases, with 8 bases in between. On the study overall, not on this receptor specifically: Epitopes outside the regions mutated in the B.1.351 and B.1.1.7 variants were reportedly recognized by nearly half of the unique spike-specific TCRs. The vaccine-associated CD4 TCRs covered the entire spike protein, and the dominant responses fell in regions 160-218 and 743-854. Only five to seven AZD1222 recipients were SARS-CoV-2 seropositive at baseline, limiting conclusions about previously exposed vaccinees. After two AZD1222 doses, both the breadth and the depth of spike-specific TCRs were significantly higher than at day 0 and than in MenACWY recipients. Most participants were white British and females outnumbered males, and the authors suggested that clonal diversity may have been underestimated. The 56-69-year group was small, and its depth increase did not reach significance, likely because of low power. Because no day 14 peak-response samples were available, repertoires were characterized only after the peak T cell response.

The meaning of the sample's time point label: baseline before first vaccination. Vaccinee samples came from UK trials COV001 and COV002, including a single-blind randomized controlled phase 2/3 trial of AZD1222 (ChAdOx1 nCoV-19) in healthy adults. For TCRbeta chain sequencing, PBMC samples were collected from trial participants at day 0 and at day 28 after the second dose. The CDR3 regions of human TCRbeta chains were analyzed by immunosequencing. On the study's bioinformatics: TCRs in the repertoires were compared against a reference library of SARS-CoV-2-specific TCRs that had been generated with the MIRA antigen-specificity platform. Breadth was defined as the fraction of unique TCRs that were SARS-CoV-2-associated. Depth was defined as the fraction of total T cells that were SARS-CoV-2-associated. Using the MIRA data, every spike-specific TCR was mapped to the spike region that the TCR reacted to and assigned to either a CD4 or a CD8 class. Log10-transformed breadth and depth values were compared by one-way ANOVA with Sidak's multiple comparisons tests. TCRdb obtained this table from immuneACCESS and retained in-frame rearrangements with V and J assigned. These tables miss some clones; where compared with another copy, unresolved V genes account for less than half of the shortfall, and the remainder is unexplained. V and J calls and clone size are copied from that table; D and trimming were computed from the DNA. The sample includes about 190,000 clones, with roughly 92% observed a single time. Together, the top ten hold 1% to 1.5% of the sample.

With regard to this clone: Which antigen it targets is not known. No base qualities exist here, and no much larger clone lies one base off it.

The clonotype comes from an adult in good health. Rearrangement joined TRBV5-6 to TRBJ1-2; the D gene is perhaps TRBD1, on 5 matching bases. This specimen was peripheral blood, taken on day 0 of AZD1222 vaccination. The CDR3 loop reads CASSLAGGYGYTF. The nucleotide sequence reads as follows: TGTGCCAGCAGCTTGGCGGGGGGATATGGCTACACCTTC.